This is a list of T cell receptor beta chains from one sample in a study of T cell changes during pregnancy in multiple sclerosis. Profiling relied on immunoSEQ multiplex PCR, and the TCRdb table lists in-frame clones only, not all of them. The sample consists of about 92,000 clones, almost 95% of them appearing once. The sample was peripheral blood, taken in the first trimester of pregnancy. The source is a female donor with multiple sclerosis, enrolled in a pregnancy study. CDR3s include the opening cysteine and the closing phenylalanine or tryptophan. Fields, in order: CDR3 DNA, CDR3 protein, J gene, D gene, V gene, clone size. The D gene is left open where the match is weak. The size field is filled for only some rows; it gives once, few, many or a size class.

CDR3nt: TGCGCCAGCAGCTTCGGGACACAGCAAGAGACCCAGTACTTC; CDR3aa: CASSFGTQQETQYF; j_gene: TRBJ2-5; d_gene: -; v_gene: TRBV5-1; abundance: -
CDR3nt: TGTGCCAGCAGTGAGGGCAGGTCCTACGAGCAGTACTTC; CDR3aa: CASSEGRSYEQYF; j_gene: TRBJ2-7; d_gene: -; v_gene: TRBV6-1; abundance: -
CDR3nt: TGTGCCAGCAGCGCCAGGAGCGGGAGCTCCTACAATGAGCAGTTCTTC; CDR3aa: CASSARSGSSYNEQFF; j_gene: TRBJ2-1; d_gene: TRBD2; v_gene: TRBV9; abundance: -
CDR3nt: TGTGCCAGCAGTTTTAACGGGGCTGGAAACACCATATATTTT; CDR3aa: CASSFNGAGNTIYF; j_gene: TRBJ1-3; d_gene: -; v_gene: TRBV28; abundance: -
CDR3nt: TGTGCCACCAGCGGGAGAGGACTAGCGGGTACTACGAACACCGGGGAGCTGTTTTTT; CDR3aa: CATSGRGLAGTTNTGELFF; j_gene: TRBJ2-2; d_gene: TRBD2; v_gene: TRBV15; abundance: -
CDR3nt: TGTGCCAGCAGCTTACTAGACAATGAGCAGTTCTTC; CDR3aa: CASSLLDNEQFF; j_gene: TRBJ2-1; d_gene: -; v_gene: TRBV11-3; abundance: -
CDR3nt: TGTGCCAGCAGCCAAGGACAGGGGGCCTACGAGCAGTACTTC; CDR3aa: CASSQGQGAYEQYF; j_gene: TRBJ2-7; d_gene: TRBD1; v_gene: TRBV4-2; abundance: -
CDR3nt: TGCGCCAGCAGCTTGGCCCGGACTAGCGGGACTACAGATACGCAGTATTTT; CDR3aa: CASSLARTSGTTDTQYF; j_gene: TRBJ2-3; d_gene: TRBD2; v_gene: TRBV5-1; abundance: -
CDR3nt: TGTGCCAGCAGGCATTTACCACAAGAGAACACTGAAGCTTTCTTT; CDR3aa: CASRHLPQENTEAFF; j_gene: TRBJ1-1; d_gene: -; v_gene: TRBV27; abundance: -
CDR3nt: TGTGCCAGTAGTATCGCTAGCGCGGAGACCCAGTACTTC; CDR3aa: CASSIASAETQYF; j_gene: TRBJ2-5; d_gene: -; v_gene: TRBV19; abundance: -
CDR3nt: TGCGCCAGCAGCCAAGGACAGAGTTCAGATACGCAGTATTTT; CDR3aa: CASSQGQSSDTQYF; j_gene: TRBJ2-3; d_gene: -; v_gene: TRBV4-1; abundance: -
CDR3nt: TGTGCCAGCAGTGTTGACAGTTACTCTGGAAACACCATATATTTT; CDR3aa: CASSVDSYSGNTIYF; j_gene: TRBJ1-3; d_gene: -; v_gene: TRBV2; abundance: -
CDR3nt: TGTGCCAGCAGTAAAGGGGTGGGGACAGGGACGTTCGAGCAGTACTTC; CDR3aa: CASSKGVGTGTFEQYF; j_gene: TRBJ2-7; d_gene: TRBD1; v_gene: TRBV6-1; abundance: few
CDR3nt: TGTGCCAGCAGCTCCCCGGGACAGGGGGCCGGGGCCAACGTCCTGACTTTC; CDR3aa: CASSSPGQGAGANVLTF; j_gene: TRBJ2-6; d_gene: TRBD1; v_gene: TRBV5-4; abundance: once
CDR3nt: TGTGCCAGCAGCAGCCCGTATCAGCCCCAGCATTTT; CDR3aa: CASSSPYQPQHF; j_gene: TRBJ1-5; d_gene: -; v_gene: TRBV5-6; abundance: -
CDR3nt: TGTGCCAGCAGTTATAGTAGATACTACGAGCAGTACTTC; CDR3aa: CASSYSRYYEQYF; j_gene: TRBJ2-7; d_gene: -; v_gene: TRBV6-5; abundance: -
CDR3nt: TGTGCCAGCACCCCGACAGGATCAAACTATGGCTACACCTTC; CDR3aa: CASTPTGSNYGYTF; j_gene: TRBJ1-2; d_gene: -; v_gene: TRBV6-6; abundance: -
CDR3nt: TGTGCCAGCAGTTATACGAGCGGGAGGGGCGGGGAGCTGTTTTTT; CDR3aa: CASSYTSGRGGELFF; j_gene: TRBJ2-2; d_gene: TRBD2; v_gene: TRBV6-5; abundance: -
CDR3nt: TGTGCCGCGAGGCAGGGGGCCGTCACCGGGGAGCTGTTTTTT; CDR3aa: CAARQGAVTGELFF; j_gene: TRBJ2-2; d_gene: TRBD1; v_gene: TRBV6-5; abundance: -
CDR3nt: TGTGCCTTTAAGGGGGACCCTTATCTTTACGAGCAGTACTTC; CDR3aa: CAFKGDPYLYEQYF; j_gene: TRBJ2-7; d_gene: -; v_gene: TRBV30; abundance: -
CDR3nt: TGTGCCAGCAGAGGAGGCGGGGAGCTGTTTTTT; CDR3aa: CASRGGGELFF; j_gene: TRBJ2-2; d_gene: -; v_gene: TRBV25-1; abundance: -
CDR3nt: TGTGCCAGTAGTAGGCCGGGGAGCTCCTACAATGAGCAGTTCTTC; CDR3aa: CASSRPGSSYNEQFF; j_gene: TRBJ2-1; d_gene: -; v_gene: TRBV19; abundance: -
CDR3nt: TGTGCCAGCTCAACAAGCGGGAGGGTAGAGACCCAGTACTTC; CDR3aa: CASSTSGRVETQYF; j_gene: TRBJ2-5; d_gene: TRBD2; v_gene: TRBV18; abundance: -
CDR3nt: TGTGCCAGCAGCGCCCGACAGGGGGCGGGAACTGAAGCTTTCTTT; CDR3aa: CASSARQGAGTEAFF; j_gene: TRBJ1-1; d_gene: TRBD1; v_gene: TRBV7-2; abundance: -
CDR3nt: TGTGCCAGCAGTCTGCCCGGTGGGGGCGACACTGAAGCTTTCTTT; CDR3aa: CASSLPGGGDTEAFF; j_gene: TRBJ1-1; d_gene: -; v_gene: TRBV28; abundance: -
CDR3nt: TGTGCCAGCAGCTTAGCCCCAGGTGGGAACACCGGGGAGCTGTTTTTT; CDR3aa: CASSLAPGGNTGELFF; j_gene: TRBJ2-2; d_gene: -; v_gene: TRBV11-3; abundance: -
CDR3nt: TGTGCCAGCAGCTTAGGAGGGGGTGCCCAAAACTCCTACGAGCAGTACTTC; CDR3aa: CASSLGGGAQNSYEQYF; j_gene: TRBJ2-7; d_gene: -; v_gene: TRBV7-6; abundance: -
CDR3nt: TGTGCCAGTAGTATACAAAACACTGAAGCTTTCTTT; CDR3aa: CASSIQNTEAFF; j_gene: TRBJ1-1; d_gene: -; v_gene: TRBV19; abundance: few
CDR3nt: TGTGCCAGCAGCCAAGGGGTTGCAGGGGAGCAGTACTTC; CDR3aa: CASSQGVAGEQYF; j_gene: TRBJ2-7; d_gene: -; v_gene: TRBV4-2; abundance: -
CDR3nt: TGTGCCAGCAGCTTAGAGCGGGAGCAGTACTTC; CDR3aa: CASSLEREQYF; j_gene: TRBJ2-7; d_gene: -; v_gene: TRBV11-2; abundance: once
CDR3nt: TGTGCCAGTAGTATCGAACTCGACTACGAGCAGTACTTC; CDR3aa: CASSIELDYEQYF; j_gene: TRBJ2-7; d_gene: -; v_gene: TRBV19; abundance: -